A selection of T cell receptor beta chains follows, all from one sample in a study of blood T cells in healthy people across ages. A single record per CDR3 protein comes from TCRdb applying MiXCR to the 5' RACE reads. Here the sample spans about 1.5 million distinct CDR3 sequences, about 43% being singletons. Sequencing was performed on blood. Receptors originate from a woman younger than 35 in good health. The CDR3 runs from the conserved cysteine through the conserved F or W. The order of the fields is D gene, clone size, J gene, V gene, CDR3 protein, CDR3 DNA. D genes are given only for firm matches. Rows give clone size only sometimes, using once, few, many, or a class for an expanded clone.

TRBD2,few,TRBJ2-1,TRBV2,CASSDRLAGYNEQFF,TGTGCCAGCAGTGATCGGCTAGCGGGTTACAATGAGCAGTTCTTC
TRBD1,once,TRBJ1-1,TRBV19,CASSRSPTGSTEAFF,TGTGCCAGTAGTCGAAGTCCGACAGGGAGCACTGAAGCTTTCTTT
.,.,TRBJ2-7,TRBV27,CASSLYCRNEQYF,TGTGCCAGCAGCCTTTACTGTCGGAACGAGCAGTACTTC
.,.,TRBJ2-2,TRBV6-5,CASTRENANTGELFF,TGTGCCAGCACCCGGGAAAACGCGAACACCGGGGAGCTGTTTTTT
.,.,TRBJ1-5,TRBV12-3/TRBV12-4,CASSTRGGYSNQPQHF,TGTGCCAGCAGTACCCGGGGTGGGTATAGCAATCAGCCCCAGCATTTT
.,.,TRBJ2-7,TRBV12-3/TRBV12-4,CASSLEGRDEQYF,TGTGCCAGCAGTTTGGAGGGAAGGGACGAGCAGTACTTC
TRBD2,few,TRBJ2-1,TRBV28,CASSPDRIRGAGGPSYNEQFF,TGTGCCAGCAGTCCTGACCGGATTAGAGGAGCGGGAGGCCCGTCCTACAATGAGCAGTTCTTC
.,few,TRBJ2-1,TRBV11-2,CASSLGAGSVTYNEQFF,TGTGCCAGCAGCTTAGGGGCCGGAAGCGTCACCTACAATGAGCAGTTCTTC
.,.,TRBJ2-5,TRBV12-3/TRBV12-4,CASSLGGTLEEQYF,TGTGCCAGCAGTTTAGGGGGCACTTTGGAAGAGCAGTACTTC
.,.,TRBJ1-1,TRBV7-9,CASSTRPPGYTEAFF,TGTGCCAGCAGCACACGACCTCCAGGGTACACTGAAGCTTTCTTT
TRBD2,.,TRBJ2-1,TRBV6-5,CASGHGGSLDEQFF,TGTGCCAGCGGCCATGGCGGGAGTTTGGATGAGCAGTTCTTC
.,.,TRBJ1-2,TRBV18,CASSLQQGSYGYTF,TGTGCCAGCTCACTACAGCAGGGTAGCTATGGCTACACCTTC
TRBD2,.,TRBJ2-1,TRBV3-1,CASSQNGLAGTTYNEQFF,TGTGCCAGCAGCCAAAACGGACTAGCGGGAACCACCTACAATGAGCAGTTCTTC
.,once,TRBJ2-3,TRBV10-3,CAISGGGGMTDTQYF,TGTGCCATCAGTGGGGGTGGGGGCATGACAGATACGCAGTATTTT
TRBD2,few,TRBJ2-3,TRBV12-3/TRBV12-4,CASSWRTSATDTQYF,TGTGCCAGCAGCTGGAGGACTAGCGCCACAGATACGCAGTATTTT
.,many,TRBJ1-2,TRBV20-1,CSASRQTSGGYTF,TGCAGTGCTTCACGCCAGACCTCGGGGGGCTACACCTTC
.,.,TRBJ1-6,TRBV7-2,CASSARDSYNSPLHF,TGTGCCAGCAGCGCCAGGGATTCCTATAATTCACCCCTCCACTTT
TRBD2,.,TRBJ2-1,TRBV9,CASTNPGSGRAISYNEQFF,TGTGCCAGCACGAACCCGGGGAGCGGGAGGGCCATTTCCTACAATGAGCAGTTCTTC
.,.,TRBJ2-7,TRBV29-1,CGVQTGAQYEQYF,TGCGGCGTTCAGACAGGAGCCCAATACGAGCAGTACTTC
.,.,TRBJ2-4,TRBV12-3/TRBV12-4,CASSLRRGAENIQYF,TGTGCCAGCAGCCTCCGACGAGGGGCGGAAAACATTCAGTACTTC
TRBD1,.,TRBJ1-6,TRBV4-1,CASSLGTEHSPLHF,TGCGCCAGCAGCCTCGGGACAGAGCATTCACCCCTCCACTTT
.,few,TRBJ2-5,TRBV20-1,CSAQPGETQYF,TGCAGTGCTCAACCGGGAGAGACCCAGTACTTC
TRBD1,few,TRBJ2-5,TRBV12-3/TRBV12-4,CASSIWDSEQETQYF,TGTGCCAGCAGTATATGGGACAGCGAGCAAGAGACCCAGTACTTC
.,few,TRBJ2-5,TRBV20-1,CSAAGTQETQYF,TGCAGTGCCGCCGGGACCCAAGAGACCCAGTACTTC
.,few,TRBJ1-5,TRBV10-3,CAISESQDILLVQQPQHF,TGTGCCATCAGTGAGTCTCAGGACATCCTGCTGGTACAACAGCCCCAGCATTTT
TRBD1,.,TRBJ2-1,TRBV4-1,CASSHEGDSAYNEQFF,TGCGCCAGCAGCCACGAGGGGGACAGCGCCTACAATGAGCAGTTCTTC
.,few,TRBJ2-7,TRBV20-1,CSASGLAGRDEQYF,TGCAGTGCTAGTGGACTCGCCGGCCGGGACGAGCAGTACTTC
.,.,TRBJ2-1,TRBV15,CATSKGPGDEQFF,TGTGCCACCAGCAAGGGTCCGGGCGATGAGCAGTTCTTC
TRBD2,few,TRBJ2-3,TRBV2,CASSASGVRTDTQYF,TGTGCCAGCAGTGCTAGCGGGGTACGCACAGATACGCAGTATTTT
TRBD2,.,TRBJ2-3,TRBV20-1,CSARAVAGDPDTQYF,TGCAGTGCTAGAGCGGTAGCGGGAGACCCAGATACGCAGTATTTT
TRBD1,.,TRBJ2-7,TRBV2,CASSENRGSYEQYF,TGTGCCAGCAGTGAAAACAGGGGATCCTACGAGCAGTACTTC
.,.,TRBJ2-1,TRBV10-3,CAISDVVSSSEQFF,TGTGCCATCAGTGATGTGGTCAGTTCAAGTGAGCAGTTCTTC
TRBD2,.,TRBJ2-1,TRBV27,CASSRGTSGGGEQFF,TGTGCCAGCAGCCGAGGGACTAGCGGGGGCGGGGAGCAGTTCTTC
.,.,TRBJ1-5,TRBV12-3/TRBV12-4,CATTQGQPNQPQHF,TGTGCCACCACTCAGGGCCAACCTAATCAGCCCCAGCATTTT
.,.,TRBJ2-3,TRBV30,CAWSIGTTYSTDTQYF,TGTGCCTGGAGCATCGGGACAACTTATAGCACAGATACGCAGTATTTT
.,.,TRBJ2-5,TRBV14,CASSPQTSQETQYF,TGTGCCAGCAGCCCTCAAACTTCCCAAGAGACCCAGTACTTC
TRBD1,.,TRBJ2-1,TRBV20-1,CSAKQGIEQFF,TGCAGTGCTAAACAGGGGATTGAGCAGTTCTTC
.,few,TRBJ2-7,TRBV4-1,CASSQPTGRNEQYF,TGCGCCAGCAGCCAACCGACAGGGAGGAACGAGCAGTACTTC
TRBD2,.,TRBJ2-7,TRBV12-3/TRBV12-4,CASSYRTSGIYEQYF,TGTGCCAGCAGTTACCGGACTAGCGGGATCTACGAGCAGTACTTC
.,.,TRBJ1-1,TRBV9,CASSVETGEAFF,TGTGCCAGCAGCGTAGAGACGGGTGAAGCTTTCTTT
.,few,TRBJ2-1,TRBV6-5,CASSNQRDGGPDEQFF,TGTGCCAGCAGTAATCAGAGAGATGGAGGGCCAGATGAGCAGTTCTTC
.,once,TRBJ2-7,TRBV4-2,CASSQDIRGTYNEQYF,TGTGCCAGCAGCCAAGACATTCGCGGGACCTACAATGAGCAGTACTTC
.,few,TRBJ2-1,TRBV24-1,CATSPTGTASYNEQFF,TGTGCCACCAGTCCCACCGGGACTGCCTCCTACAATGAGCAGTTCTTC
.,.,TRBJ2-5,TRBV3-1,CASSLLSGGSETQYF,TGTGCCAGCAGCCTCCTCAGTGGGGGGTCAGAGACCCAGTACTTC
TRBD1,.,TRBJ2-1,TRBV12-3/TRBV12-4,CASSVTGKVYNEQFF,TGTGCCAGCAGTGTGACAGGGAAGGTCTACAATGAGCAGTTCTTC
.,few,TRBJ1-2,TRBV27,CASSSLSPPPSNYGYTF,TGTGCCAGCAGTTCGTTGTCACCCCCGCCTAGTAACTATGGCTACACCTTC
.,.,TRBJ2-7,TRBV28,CASSKGQLTYEQYF,TGTGCCAGCAGTAAAGGACAGTTAACCTACGAGCAGTACTTC
.,.,TRBJ2-1,TRBV20-1,CSARESGGSYNEQFF,TGCAGTGCTAGAGAATCCGGGGGCTCCTACAATGAGCAGTTCTTC
TRBD2,.,TRBJ2-3,TRBV3-1,CASSQEGLAGGRADTQYF,TGTGCCAGCAGCCAAGAAGGACTAGCGGGAGGGAGGGCAGATACGCAGTATTTT
TRBD2,.,TRBJ2-3,TRBV29-1,CSATGTIYTDTQYF,TGCAGCGCGACCGGGACTATCTACACAGATACGCAGTATTTT